A selection of T cell receptor beta chains follows, all from one sample in a study of cytomegalovirus exposure and HLA in healthy donors. Repertoires were generated with immunoSEQ multiplex PCR, while TCRdb's copy carries only in-frame clones and drops some. The data contain about 270,000 clones, roughly 70% of them singletons. Sequences were obtained from PBMCs. These receptor sequences come from a female donor in good health and CMV-seronegative. Each CDR3 is given with its conserved first and last residue. The order of the fields is D gene, V gene, clone size, J gene, CDR3 protein, CDR3 DNA. The D gene is left open where the match is weak. The size entry is marked missing in some rows and otherwise reads once, few, many or a size class.

TRBD2	TRBV7-8	.	TRBJ2-7	CASSWTSGRNEQYF	TGTGCCAGCAGTTGGACTAGCGGGAGGAACGAGCAGTACTTC
.	TRBV5-1	.	TRBJ2-7	CASSPSGEYEQYF	TGCGCCAGCAGCCCGAGCGGAGAATACGAGCAGTACTTC
.	TRBV9	.	TRBJ1-3	CASSVHSRVTGGNTIYF	TGTGCCAGCAGCGTTCATTCCCGGGTCACCGGGGGAAACACCATATATTTT
.	TRBV19	.	TRBJ1-1	CASSPRGRGDTEAFF	TGTGCCAGTAGTCCCCGGGGCAGGGGCGACACTGAAGCTTTCTTT
TRBD2	TRBV7-2	once	TRBJ2-1	CASSLAFSGGSSPNNEQFF	TGTGCCAGCAGCTTAGCGTTTAGTGGCGGGAGCTCTCCCAACAATGAGCAGTTCTTC
.	TRBV5-1	few	TRBJ1-2	CASSLVYRGSSYGYTF	TGCGCCAGCAGCTTGGTTTATCGGGGAAGTTCCTATGGCTACACCTTC
TRBD1	TRBV12-5	.	TRBJ1-4	CASASGDRGNEKLFF	TGTGCTAGTGCTTCAGGGGACAGGGGTAATGAAAAACTGTTTTTT
TRBD2	TRBV11-2	.	TRBJ2-7	CASSSTSAASRNRYEQYF	TGTGCCAGCAGCTCAACTAGCGCCGCGAGCAGGAATCGATACGAGCAGTACTTC
.	TRBV6-1	once	TRBJ2-5	CASSPPGTQETQYF	TGTGCCAGCAGTCCCCCGGGAACCCAAGAGACCCAGTACTTC
.	TRBV2	.	TRBJ2-1	CASMWSSYNEQFF	TGTGCCAGCATGTGGAGCTCCTACAATGAGCAGTTCTTC
TRBD2	TRBV7-9	.	TRBJ2-3	CASRHQGTSGRGQYF	TGTGCCAGCAGGCATCAAGGGACTAGCGGGAGGGGGCAGTATTTT
.	TRBV30	once	TRBJ2-1	CAWSEGGRNEQFF	TGTGCCTGGAGTGAGGGGGGGCGCAATGAGCAGTTCTTC
TRBD1	TRBV27	.	TRBJ2-2	CASSRGRGLLDGELFF	TGTGCCAGCAGCAGGGGGCGAGGGTTACTAGATGGGGAGCTGTTTTTT
TRBD2	TRBV5-1	.	TRBJ2-1	CASSLDPTSGEQFF	TGCGCCAGCAGCTTGGATCCAACTAGCGGTGAGCAGTTCTTC
.	TRBV5-1	.	TRBJ2-1	CASSSEDIWDNEQFF	TGCGCCAGCAGCTCCGAGGACATTTGGGACAATGAGCAGTTCTTC
TRBD1	TRBV27	.	TRBJ2-7	CASSLSRDRVNEQYF	TGTGCCAGCAGTTTATCCCGGGACAGGGTCAACGAGCAGTACTTC
.	TRBV18	.	TRBJ2-7	CASSATSTYEQYF	TGTGCCAGCTCGGCCACTAGCACCTACGAGCAGTACTTC
TRBD1	TRBV19	.	TRBJ1-2	CASSTGQSNYGYTF	TGTGCCAGTAGTACGGGACAGTCTAACTATGGCTACACCTTC
TRBD1	TRBV7-6	.	TRBJ2-1	CASSLGTGGPYNEQFF	TGTGCCAGCAGCTTGGGAACAGGGGGCCCCTACAATGAGCAGTTCTTC
TRBD2	TRBV6-1	.	TRBJ2-2	CASEYLAAPPGELFF	TGTGCCAGCGAATACCTAGCGGCCCCCCCCGGGGAGCTGTTTTTT
TRBD2	TRBV30	.	TRBJ2-1	CAWNSGRRNEQFF	TGTGCCTGGAATAGCGGGAGGCGCAATGAGCAGTTCTTC
TRBD1	TRBV10-3	.	TRBJ1-2	CAIGPGQGLYGYTF	TGTGCCATCGGTCCCGGACAGGGACTCTATGGCTACACCTTC
.	TRBV27	.	TRBJ1-4	CASSFLAGGEKLFF	.
TRBD1	TRBV30	.	TRBJ1-2	CAWSVPTGEQCGYTF	TGTGCCTGGAGTGTACCGACAGGGGAACAGTGTGGCTACACCTTC
TRBD1	TRBV6-5	.	TRBJ1-4	CASSTQGASNEKLFF	TGTGCCAGCAGCACACAGGGGGCTTCTAATGAAAAACTGTTTTTT
.	TRBV9	.	TRBJ2-2	CASSNIPGELFF	TGTGCCAGCAGCAACATACCCGGGGAGCTGTTTTTT
.	TRBV5-5	.	TRBJ2-3	CASSPVDTQYF	TGTGCCAGCAGTCCAGTAGATACGCAGTATTTT
TRBD1	TRBV18	.	TRBJ2-7	CASSLGQESYEQYF	TGTGCCAGCTCCCTCGGACAGGAATCTTACGAGCAGTACTTC
.	TRBV6-5	.	TRBJ2-7	CASSFLVTYEQYF	TGTGCCAGCAGTTTCTTAGTAACCTACGAGCAGTACTTC
TRBD2	TRBV7-9	.	TRBJ2-1	CASRNLAGDINEQFF	TGTGCCAGCAGGAATCTAGCGGGAGACATCAATGAGCAGTTCTTC
TRBD1	TRBV19	.	TRBJ2-3	CASSIRDRGPDTQYF	TGTGCCAGTAGTATCCGTGACAGGGGCCCAGATACGCAGTATTTT
.	TRBV2	few	TRBJ1-5	CASSETLSNQPQHF	TGTGCCAGCAGTGAGACTCTTAGCAATCAGCCCCAGCATTTT
TRBD2	TRBV9	once	TRBJ2-7	CASSGGGGEQYF	TGTGCCAGCAGCGGCGGGGGGGGCGAGCAGTACTTC
.	TRBV10-2	.	TRBJ2-2	CASSEASNRNTGELFF	TGCGCCAGCAGTGAAGCTAGCAATAGGAACACCGGGGAGCTGTTTTTT
.	TRBV18	.	TRBJ1-5	CASSPGQQGQPQHF	TGTGCCAGCTCACCGGGGCAGCAAGGACAGCCCCAGCATTTT
TRBD2	TRBV2	few	TRBJ2-1	CASSVELAGHNEQFF	TGTGCCAGCAGTGTAGAACTAGCGGGACACAATGAGCAGTTCTTC
TRBD1	TRBV10-3	.	TRBJ2-5	CAHSSDRAGQETQYF	TGTGCCCATAGCTCTGACAGGGCGGGTCAAGAGACCCAGTACTTC
TRBD1	TRBV19	.	TRBJ1-5	CASRPTGGFQPQHF	TGTGCCAGTAGACCGACAGGGGGCTTTCAGCCCCAGCATTTT
.	TRBV27	.	TRBJ1-1	CASSLRGGTEAFF	TGTGCCAGCAGTTTAAGGGGGGGTACTGAAGCTTTCTTT
TRBD2	TRBV4-2	.	TRBJ2-1	CASSQRLAGAVNEQFF	TGTGCCAGCAGCCAGAGACTAGCGGGAGCGGTCAATGAGCAGTTCTTC
.	TRBV11-2	.	TRBJ2-7	CASSSFGGQGYEQYF	TGTGCCAGCAGCTCCTTCGGGGGGCAAGGCTACGAGCAGTACTTC
.	TRBV6-5	.	TRBJ2-4	CASRAGPNVQYF	TGTGCCAGCAGAGCAGGGCCAAACGTTCAGTACTTC
TRBD2	TRBV9	.	TRBJ2-3	CASSVLSLLTSGTTDTQYF	TGTGCCAGCAGCGTATTATCCCTCCTTACTAGCGGAACCACAGATACGCAGTATTTT
.	TRBV11-2	.	TRBJ1-1	CASSLDGATEAFF	TGTGCCAGCAGCTTAGATGGGGCCACTGAAGCTTTCTTT
.	TRBV7-9	.	TRBJ1-1	CASSSRLGRKGTEAFF	TGTGCCAGCAGCTCACGCCTGGGGCGCAAGGGCACTGAAGCTTTCTTT
TRBD1	TRBV5-1	.	TRBJ1-1	CASSSGQGDTEAFF	TGCGCCAGCAGCTCGGGACAGGGGGACACTGAAGCTTTCTTT
.	TRBV10-3	.	TRBJ2-1	CAISEVQRTYNEQFF	TGTGCCATCAGTGAAGTCCAGCGGACGTACAATGAGCAGTTCTTC
.	TRBV4-2	few	TRBJ1-2	CASSQNMGDGENYGYTF	TGTGCCAGCAGCCAAAACATGGGAGATGGGGAGAACTATGGCTACACCTTC
TRBD1	TRBV6-5	.	TRBJ2-5	CASSWGQRQETQYF	TGTGCCAGCAGCTGGGGACAGCGACAAGAGACCCAGTACTTC
.	TRBV7-9	.	TRBJ2-7	CASSFLSGGSYEQYF	TGTGCCAGCAGTTTTCTTAGCGGAGGTTCCTACGAGCAGTACTTC
.	TRBV12-5	.	TRBJ1-1	CASTITGTNTEAFF	TGTGCTAGTACTATAACAGGGACGAACACTGAAGCTTTCTTT
.	TRBV11-3	.	TRBJ2-7	CASSKQGTYEQYF	TGTGCCAGCAGCAAACAGGGAACCTACGAGCAGTACTTC
.	TRBV5-4	.	TRBJ1-1	CASSAAPAGIMNTEAFF	TGTGCCAGCAGCGCCGCCCCGGCAGGGATAATGAACACTGAAGCTTTCTTT
.	TRBV5-1	.	TRBJ2-7	CASSSDSYEQYF	TGCGCCAGCAGCTCTGACAGCTACGAGCAGTACTTC
TRBD1	TRBV15	.	TRBJ2-7	CATSKDRTGGWSEQYF	TGTGCCACCAGCAAAGATCGGACAGGGGGCTGGAGCGAGCAGTACTTC
TRBD2	TRBV5-1	.	TRBJ2-5	CASSLPGTSGPGGETQYF	TGCGCCAGCAGCTTGCCTGGGACTAGCGGGCCAGGGGGAGAGACCCAGTACTTC
.	TRBV2	few	TRBJ2-1	CASIRFTAAGNEQFF	TGTGCCAGCATTAGGTTCACAGCGGCGGGCAATGAGCAGTTCTTC